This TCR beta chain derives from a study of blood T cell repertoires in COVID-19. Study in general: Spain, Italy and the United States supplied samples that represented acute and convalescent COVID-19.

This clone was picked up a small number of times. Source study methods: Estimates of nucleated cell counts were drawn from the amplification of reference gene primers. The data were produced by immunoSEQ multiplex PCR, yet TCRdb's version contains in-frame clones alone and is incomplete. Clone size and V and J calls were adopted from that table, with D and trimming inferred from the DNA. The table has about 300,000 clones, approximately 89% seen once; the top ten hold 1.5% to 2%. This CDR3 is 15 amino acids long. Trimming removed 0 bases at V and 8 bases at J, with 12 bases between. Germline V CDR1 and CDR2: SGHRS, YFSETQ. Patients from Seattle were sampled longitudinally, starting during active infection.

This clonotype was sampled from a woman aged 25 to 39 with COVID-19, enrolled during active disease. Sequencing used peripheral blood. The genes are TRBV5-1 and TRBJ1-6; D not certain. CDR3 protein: CASSLGPFEDSPLHF. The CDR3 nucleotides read TGCGCCAGCAGCTTGGGGCCCTTTGAGGATTCACCCCTCCACTTT.